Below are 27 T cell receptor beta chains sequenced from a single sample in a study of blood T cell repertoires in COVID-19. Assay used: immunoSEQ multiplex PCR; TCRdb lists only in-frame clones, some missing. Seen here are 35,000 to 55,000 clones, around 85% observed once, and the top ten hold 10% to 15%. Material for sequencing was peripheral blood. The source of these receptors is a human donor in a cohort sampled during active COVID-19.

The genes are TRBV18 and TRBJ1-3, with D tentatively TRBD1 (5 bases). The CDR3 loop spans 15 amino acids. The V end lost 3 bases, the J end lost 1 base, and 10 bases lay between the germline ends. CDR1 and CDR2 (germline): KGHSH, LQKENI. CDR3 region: CASSPNKGSGNTIYF. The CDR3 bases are TGTGCCAGCTCACCGAATAAGGGGTCTGGAAACACCATATATTTT.

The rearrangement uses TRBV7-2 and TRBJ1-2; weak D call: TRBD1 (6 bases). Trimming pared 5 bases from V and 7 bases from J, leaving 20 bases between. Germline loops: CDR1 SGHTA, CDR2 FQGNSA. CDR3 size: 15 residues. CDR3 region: CASSRSLHRVGGYTF. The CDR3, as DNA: TGTGCCAGCAGCCGTTCCCTTCACAGGGTAGGTGGCTACACCTTC.

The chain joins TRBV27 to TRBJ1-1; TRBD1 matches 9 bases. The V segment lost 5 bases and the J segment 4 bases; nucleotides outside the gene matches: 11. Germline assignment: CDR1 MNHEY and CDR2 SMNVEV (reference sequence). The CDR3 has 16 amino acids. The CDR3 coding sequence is TGTGCCAGCAGTATGGGACAGGGACGGGTAGGCACTGAAGCTTTCTTT. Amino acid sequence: CASSMGQGRVGTEAFF.

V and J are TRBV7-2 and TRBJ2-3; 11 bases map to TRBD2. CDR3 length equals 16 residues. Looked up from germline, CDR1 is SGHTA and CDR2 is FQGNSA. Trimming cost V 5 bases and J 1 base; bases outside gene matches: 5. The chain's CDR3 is CASSLIAGGGTDTQYF. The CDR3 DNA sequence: TGTGCCAGCAGCCTCATAGCGGGGGGGGGCACAGATACGCAGTATTTT. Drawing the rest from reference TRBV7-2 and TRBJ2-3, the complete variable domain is GAGVSQSPSNKVTEKGKDVELRCDPISGHTALYWYRQSLGQGLEFLIYFQGNSAPDKSGLPSDRFSAERTGGSVSTLTIQRTQQEDSAVYLCASSLIAGGGTDTQYFGPGTRLTVL.

The DNA of the CDR3 is TGTGCCAGTAGTTCCCCACCGGGACAGAATAATGAAAAACTGTTTTTT. It codes for CASSSPPGQNNEKLFF. The rearrangement joins TRBV19 to TRBJ1-4, with 7 positions matching TRBD1. Trimming at V came to 5 bases and at J to 4 bases, leaving 10 bases not matched to a gene. This CDR3 is 16 amino acids long. The germline gives CDR1 LNHDA, CDR2 SQIVND (reference sequence).

CDR3 coding DNA: TGTGCCAGCAGCCCGTTCGGGGACAGGCGTAGAGGAAAACTGTTTTTT. Amino acids: CASSPFGDRRRGKLFF. J is TRBJ1-4 and V is TRBV3-1 (or the pseudogene TRBV3-2); 8 positions match TRBD1. Germline trimming cut 4 bases from V and 10 bases from J; bases unmatched to any gene: 14. The CDR3 is made up of 16 amino acids. Germline V CDR1 and CDR2: LGHDT, YNNKEL (reference sequence).

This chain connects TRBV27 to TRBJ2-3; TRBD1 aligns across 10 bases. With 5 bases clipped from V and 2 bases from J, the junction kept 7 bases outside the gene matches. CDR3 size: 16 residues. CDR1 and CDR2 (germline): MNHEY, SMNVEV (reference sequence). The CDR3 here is CASSHRTGGVTDTQYF. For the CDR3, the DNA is TGTGCCAGCAGTCATCGGACAGGGGGTGTCACAGATACGCAGTATTTT.

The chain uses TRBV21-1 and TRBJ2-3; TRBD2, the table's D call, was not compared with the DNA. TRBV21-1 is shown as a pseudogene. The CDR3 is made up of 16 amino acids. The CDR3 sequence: CASSQGLAEHTDTQYF. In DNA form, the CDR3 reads TGTGCCAGCAGCCAGGGACTAGCGGAACACACAGATACGCAGTATTTT.

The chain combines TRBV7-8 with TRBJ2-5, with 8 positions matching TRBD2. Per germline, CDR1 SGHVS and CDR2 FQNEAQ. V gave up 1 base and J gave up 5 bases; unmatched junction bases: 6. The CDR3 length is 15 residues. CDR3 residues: CASSLVLAVGETQYF. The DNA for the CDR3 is TGTGCCAGCAGCTTAGTACTAGCGGTTGGCGAGACCCAGTACTTC.

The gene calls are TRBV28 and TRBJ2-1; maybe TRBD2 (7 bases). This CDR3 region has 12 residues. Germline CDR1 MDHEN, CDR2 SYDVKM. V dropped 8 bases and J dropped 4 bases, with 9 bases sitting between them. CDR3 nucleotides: TGTGCCAGCGGGGGGGCTTACAATGAGCAGTTCTTC. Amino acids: CASGGAYNEQFF.

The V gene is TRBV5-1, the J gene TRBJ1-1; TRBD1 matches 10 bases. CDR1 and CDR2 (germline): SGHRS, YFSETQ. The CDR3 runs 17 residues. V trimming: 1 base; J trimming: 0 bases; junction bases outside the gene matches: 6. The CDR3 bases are TGCGCCAGCAGCTTGAGGACAGGGGGGATCATGAACACTGAAGCTTTCTTT. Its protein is CASSLRTGGIMNTEAFF.

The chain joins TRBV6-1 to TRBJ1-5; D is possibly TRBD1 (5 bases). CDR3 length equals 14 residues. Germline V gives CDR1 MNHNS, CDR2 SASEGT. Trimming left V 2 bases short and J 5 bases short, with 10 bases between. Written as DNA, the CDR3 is TGTGCCAGCAGTGAACAGCCGGGGGATCAGCCCCAGCATTTT. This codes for CASSEQPGDQPQHF.

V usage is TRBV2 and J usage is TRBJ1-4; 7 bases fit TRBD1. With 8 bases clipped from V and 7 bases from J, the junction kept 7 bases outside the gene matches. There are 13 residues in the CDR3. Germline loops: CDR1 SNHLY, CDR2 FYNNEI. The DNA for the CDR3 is TGTGCCAGCGGAGTAGGGGGCAGTGAAAAACTGTTTTTT. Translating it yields CASGVGGSEKLFF.

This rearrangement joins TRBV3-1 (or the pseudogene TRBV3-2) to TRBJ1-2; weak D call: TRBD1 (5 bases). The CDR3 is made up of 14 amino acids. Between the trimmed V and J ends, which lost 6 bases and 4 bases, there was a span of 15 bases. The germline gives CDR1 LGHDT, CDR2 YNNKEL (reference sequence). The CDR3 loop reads CASRSGTGAYGYTF. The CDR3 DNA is TGTGCCAGCAGGTCCGGGACTGGGGCCTATGGCTACACCTTC.

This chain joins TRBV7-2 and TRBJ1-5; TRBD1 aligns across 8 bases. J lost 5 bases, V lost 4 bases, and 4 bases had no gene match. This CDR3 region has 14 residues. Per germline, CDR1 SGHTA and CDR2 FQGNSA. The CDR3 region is CASSSLTGDQPQHF. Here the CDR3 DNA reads TGTGCCAGCAGCTCTTTGACAGGGGATCAGCCCCAGCATTTT.

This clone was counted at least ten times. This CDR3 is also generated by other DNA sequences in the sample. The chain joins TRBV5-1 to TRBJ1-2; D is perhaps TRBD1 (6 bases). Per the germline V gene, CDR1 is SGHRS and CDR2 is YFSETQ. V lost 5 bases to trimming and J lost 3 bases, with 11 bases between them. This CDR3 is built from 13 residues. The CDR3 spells CASSPKGDYGYTF. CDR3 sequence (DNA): TGCGCCAGCAGTCCCAAGGGGGACTATGGCTACACCTTC.

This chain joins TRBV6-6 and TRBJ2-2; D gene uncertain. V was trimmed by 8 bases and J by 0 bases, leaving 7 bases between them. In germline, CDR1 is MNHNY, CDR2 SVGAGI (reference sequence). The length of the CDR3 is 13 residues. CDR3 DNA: TGTGCCAGCTTCCTCTCGAACACCGGGGAGCTGTTTTTT. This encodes CASFLSNTGELFF.

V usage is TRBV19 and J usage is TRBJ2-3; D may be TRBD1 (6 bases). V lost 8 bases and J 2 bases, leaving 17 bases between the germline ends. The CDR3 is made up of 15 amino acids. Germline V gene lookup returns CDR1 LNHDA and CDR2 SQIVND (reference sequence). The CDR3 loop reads CASLPAGAPTDTQYF. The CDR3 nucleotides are TGTGCCAGTCTTCCCGCAGGGGCCCCCACAGATACGCAGTATTTT.

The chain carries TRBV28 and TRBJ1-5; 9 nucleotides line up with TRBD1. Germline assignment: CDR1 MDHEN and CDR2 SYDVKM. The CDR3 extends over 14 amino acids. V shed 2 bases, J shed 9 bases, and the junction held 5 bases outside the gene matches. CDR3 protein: CASSLGQGISPQHF. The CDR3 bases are TGTGCCAGCAGTTTAGGACAGGGGATTTCGCCCCAGCATTTT.

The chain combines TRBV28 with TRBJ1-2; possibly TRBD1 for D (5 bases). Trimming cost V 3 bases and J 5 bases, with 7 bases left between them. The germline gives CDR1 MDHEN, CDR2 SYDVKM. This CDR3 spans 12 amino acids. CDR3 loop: CASSLGGYGYTF. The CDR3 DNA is TGTGCCAGCAGTTTGGGGGGGTATGGCTACACCTTC.

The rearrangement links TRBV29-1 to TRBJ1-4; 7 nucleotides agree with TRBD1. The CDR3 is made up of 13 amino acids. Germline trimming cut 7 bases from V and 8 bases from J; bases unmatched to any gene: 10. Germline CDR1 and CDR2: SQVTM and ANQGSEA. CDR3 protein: CSASQGTDEKLFF. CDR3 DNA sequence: TGCAGCGCTTCACAGGGGACGGACGAAAAACTGTTTTTT.

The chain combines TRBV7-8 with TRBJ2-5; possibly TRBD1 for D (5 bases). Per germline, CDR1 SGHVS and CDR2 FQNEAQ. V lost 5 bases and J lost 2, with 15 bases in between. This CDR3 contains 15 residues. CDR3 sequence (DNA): TGTGCCAGCAGCCTAGGGCCTAGGGGTCAAGAGACCCAGTACTTC. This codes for CASSLGPRGQETQYF.

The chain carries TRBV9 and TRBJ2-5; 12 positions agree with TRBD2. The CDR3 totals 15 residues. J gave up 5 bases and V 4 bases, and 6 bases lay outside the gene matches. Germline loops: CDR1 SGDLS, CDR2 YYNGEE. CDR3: CASSLASGGEETQYF. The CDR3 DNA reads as TGTGCCAGCAGCCTAGCTAGCGGGGGGGAGGAGACCCAGTACTTC.

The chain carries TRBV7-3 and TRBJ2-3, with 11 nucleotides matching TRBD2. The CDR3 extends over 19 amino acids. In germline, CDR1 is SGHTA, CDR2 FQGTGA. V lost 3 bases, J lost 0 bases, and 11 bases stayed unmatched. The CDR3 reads CASSFTGTSGTLSTDTQYF. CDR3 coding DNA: TGTGCCAGCAGCTTCACCGGGACTAGCGGAACTTTAAGCACAGATACGCAGTATTTT. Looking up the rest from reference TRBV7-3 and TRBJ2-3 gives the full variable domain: GAGVSQTPSNKVTEKGKYVELRCDPISGHTALYWYRQSLGQGPEFLIYFQGTGAADDSGLPNDRFFAVRPEGSVSTLKIQRTERGDSAVYLCASSFTGTSGTLSTDTQYFGPGTRLTVL.

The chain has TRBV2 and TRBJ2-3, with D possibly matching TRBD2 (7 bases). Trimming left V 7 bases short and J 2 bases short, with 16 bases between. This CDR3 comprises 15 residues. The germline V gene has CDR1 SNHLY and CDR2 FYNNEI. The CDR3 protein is CASIGGGRSTDTQYF. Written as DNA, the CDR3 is TGTGCCAGCATTGGGGGGGGGCGCTCCACAGATACGCAGTATTTT.

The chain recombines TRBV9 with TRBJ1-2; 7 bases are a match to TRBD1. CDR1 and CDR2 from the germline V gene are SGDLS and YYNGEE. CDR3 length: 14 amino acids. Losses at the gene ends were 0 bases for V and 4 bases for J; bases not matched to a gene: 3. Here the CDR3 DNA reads TGTGCCAGCAGCGTAGGGGGACAGACCTATGGCTACACCTTC. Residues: CASSVGGQTYGYTF.

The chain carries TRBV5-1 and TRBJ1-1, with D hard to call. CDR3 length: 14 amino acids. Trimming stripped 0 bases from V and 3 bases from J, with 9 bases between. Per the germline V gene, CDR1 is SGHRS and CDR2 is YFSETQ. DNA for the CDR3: TGCGCCAGCAGCTTGGTACGGGGTCACACTGAAGCTTTCTTT. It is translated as CASSLVRGHTEAFF.